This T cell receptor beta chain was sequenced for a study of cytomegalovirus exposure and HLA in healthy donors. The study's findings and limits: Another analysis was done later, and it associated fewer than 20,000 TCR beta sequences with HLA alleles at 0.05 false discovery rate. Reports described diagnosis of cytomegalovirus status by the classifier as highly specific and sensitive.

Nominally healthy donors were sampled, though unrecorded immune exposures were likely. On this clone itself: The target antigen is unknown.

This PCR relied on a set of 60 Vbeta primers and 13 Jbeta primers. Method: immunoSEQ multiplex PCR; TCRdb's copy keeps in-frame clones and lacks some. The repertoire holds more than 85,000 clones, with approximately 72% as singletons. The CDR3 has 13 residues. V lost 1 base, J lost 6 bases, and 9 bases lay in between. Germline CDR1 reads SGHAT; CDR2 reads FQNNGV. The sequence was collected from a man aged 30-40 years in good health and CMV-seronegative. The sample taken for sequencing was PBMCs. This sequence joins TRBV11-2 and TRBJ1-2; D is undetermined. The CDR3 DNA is TGTGCCAGCAGCTTAGCGGCGGGGAATGGCTACACCTTC. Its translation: CASSLAAGNGYTF. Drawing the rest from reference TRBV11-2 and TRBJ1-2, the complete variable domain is EAGVAQSPRYKIIEKRQSVAFWCNPISGHATLYWYQQILGQGPKLLIQFQNNGVVDDSQLPKDRFSAERLKGVDSTLKIQPAKLEDSAVYLCASSLAAGNGYTFGSGTRLTVV.